Listed below are T cell receptor beta chains from one sample, sequenced in a study of blood T cell dynamics during melanoma immunotherapy. Only in-frame clones appear in the TCRdb table, and some are missing; sequencing was by immunoSEQ multiplex PCR. The sample lists about 12,000 clones; around 87% were seen once. The sample in question was blood, obtained from a patient treated with checkpoint blockade. The receptors here all came from a human donor with melanoma. The CDR3 runs from the conserved cysteine through the conserved F or W. The D gene is left open where the match is weak. Clone size is stated in some rows and not others, as once, few, many or a class when expanded.

j_call: TRBJ2-7
clone_size: .
d_call: TRBD1
v_call: TRBV6-1
cdr3_nt: TGTGCCAGCAGTAAGGGACAGGGCAATTCCTACGAGCAGTACTTC
cdr3_aa: CASSKGQGNSYEQYF

j_call: TRBJ1-1
clone_size: .
d_call: .
v_call: TRBV6-5
cdr3_nt: TGTGCCAGCAGTTCTGGGGCCGGAGGGAGGACTGAAGCTTTCTTT
cdr3_aa: CASSSGAGGRTEAFF

j_call: TRBJ2-3
clone_size: .
d_call: TRBD1
v_call: TRBV18
cdr3_nt: TGTGCCAGCTCGATGACCTCGGGACAGAAAGCTAGCACAGATACGCAGTATTTT
cdr3_aa: CASSMTSGQKASTDTQYF

j_call: TRBJ2-2
clone_size: .
d_call: .
v_call: TRBV15
cdr3_nt: TGTGCCACCAGCTCGGGGGTGTACACCGGGGAGCTGTTTTTT
cdr3_aa: CATSSGVYTGELFF

j_call: TRBJ2-7
clone_size: once
d_call: .
v_call: TRBV4-1
cdr3_nt: TGCGCCAGCAGCCAAGATAGGGGCGGGCCACCCTACGAGCAGTACTTC
cdr3_aa: CASSQDRGGPPYEQYF

j_call: TRBJ1-2
clone_size: once
d_call: TRBD1
v_call: TRBV29-1
cdr3_nt: TGCAGCGTTTTAGACAGGGGAAACTATGGCTACACCTTC
cdr3_aa: CSVLDRGNYGYTF

j_call: TRBJ1-5
clone_size: .
d_call: TRBD1
v_call: TRBV6-6
cdr3_nt: TGTGCCAGCAGGCAGACAGGGGGCTCGGATCAGCCCCAGCATTTT
cdr3_aa: CASRQTGGSDQPQHF

j_call: TRBJ1-2
clone_size: .
d_call: .
v_call: TRBV27
cdr3_nt: TGTGCCAGCAGTAAAGGACGACAGGCCCTTAACTATGGCTACACCTTC
cdr3_aa: CASSKGRQALNYGYTF

j_call: TRBJ2-5
clone_size: .
d_call: .
v_call: TRBV7-2
cdr3_nt: TGTGCCAGCAGCAGAAGAGGAGATGGAGAGACCCAGTACTTC
cdr3_aa: CASSRRGDGETQYF

j_call: TRBJ2-5
clone_size: .
d_call: .
v_call: TRBV7-2
cdr3_nt: TGTGCCAGCAGCCGACCGGACACGGATGGGAAGACCCAGTACTTC
cdr3_aa: CASSRPDTDGKTQYF

j_call: TRBJ2-5
clone_size: .
d_call: .
v_call: TRBV28
cdr3_nt: TGTGCCAGCAGTTTTGGGGGCGGAGAGACCCAGTACTTC
cdr3_aa: CASSFGGGETQYF

j_call: TRBJ2-3
clone_size: .
d_call: .
v_call: TRBV10-3
cdr3_nt: TGTGCCTGTACGGACAGCCTCACAGATACGCAGTATTTT
cdr3_aa: CACTDSLTDTQYF

j_call: TRBJ2-5
clone_size: few
d_call: .
v_call: TRBV11-1
cdr3_nt: TGTGCCAGCAGCTCGAGACAGCTGGAAGAGACCCAGTACTTC
cdr3_aa: CASSSRQLEETQYF

j_call: TRBJ1-2
clone_size: .
d_call: .
v_call: TRBV21-1
cdr3_nt: TGTGCCAGCAGCATTCGGCCTAGTAAAGGGGGGGGCTACACCTTC
cdr3_aa: CASSIRPSKGGGYTF

j_call: TRBJ1-5
clone_size: .
d_call: .
v_call: TRBV7-2
cdr3_nt: TGTGCCAGCAGCTACAGGGATAGCAATCAGCCCCAGCATTTT
cdr3_aa: CASSYRDSNQPQHF

j_call: TRBJ1-2
clone_size: few
d_call: .
v_call: TRBV2
cdr3_nt: TGTGCCAGCAGTGAGGGGGAACGCTATGGCTACACCTTC
cdr3_aa: CASSEGERYGYTF

j_call: TRBJ2-6
clone_size: .
d_call: .
v_call: TRBV4-1
cdr3_nt: TGCGCCAGCAGCCAAGGAGGCAGGGGCCGCTCAGGGGCCAACGTCCTGACTTTC
cdr3_aa: CASSQGGRGRSGANVLTF

j_call: TRBJ2-7
clone_size: .
d_call: .
v_call: TRBV18
cdr3_nt: TGTGCCAGCTCACCGACGGTCTCCTACGAGCAGTACTTC
cdr3_aa: CASSPTVSYEQYF

j_call: TRBJ1-5
clone_size: .
d_call: TRBD1
v_call: TRBV19
cdr3_nt: TGTGCCAGTAGAACAGGGGTCCCAAATAGCAATCAGCCCCAGCATTTT
cdr3_aa: CASRTGVPNSNQPQHF

j_call: TRBJ1-2
clone_size: .
d_call: .
v_call: TRBV27
cdr3_nt: TGTGCCAGCAGTTATCTTCCTCGCACCTCCTGGGGCTACACCTTC
cdr3_aa: CASSYLPRTSWGYTF

j_call: TRBJ2-1
clone_size: .
d_call: .
v_call: TRBV6-1
cdr3_nt: TGTGCCAGCAGTGAACGCACTAGCCCTCTCGCGTTCTTC
cdr3_aa: CASSERTSPLAFF

j_call: TRBJ1-2
clone_size: .
d_call: .
v_call: TRBV5-1
cdr3_nt: TGCGCCAGCAGCTTCGCAACTAACTATGGCTACACCTTC
cdr3_aa: CASSFATNYGYTF

j_call: TRBJ2-6
clone_size: .
d_call: TRBD1
v_call: TRBV11-1
cdr3_nt: TGTGCCAGCAGCGCGGCGGGACAGGGATATACTGGGGCCAACGTCCTGACTTTC
cdr3_aa: CASSAAGQGYTGANVLTF

j_call: TRBJ1-2
clone_size: .
d_call: TRBD1
v_call: TRBV11-2
cdr3_nt: TGTGCCAGCAGATCCAGCCGGGACAGGCGCTATGGCTACACCTTC
cdr3_aa: CASRSSRDRRYGYTF

j_call: TRBJ1-1
clone_size: .
d_call: .
v_call: TRBV7-9
cdr3_nt: TGTGCCAGCAGCTTATCAGTGAACACTGAAGCTTTCTTT
cdr3_aa: CASSLSVNTEAFF

j_call: TRBJ2-1
clone_size: .
d_call: .
v_call: TRBV18
cdr3_nt: TGTGCCAGCTCACCAACGGGGGTCTACAATGAGCAGTTCTTC
cdr3_aa: CASSPTGVYNEQFF

j_call: TRBJ1-1
clone_size: .
d_call: .
v_call: TRBV6-6
cdr3_nt: TGTGCCAGCAGCACCCAACCGGGGGCTGAAGCTTTCTTT
cdr3_aa: CASSTQPGAEAFF

j_call: TRBJ2-3
clone_size: .
d_call: .
v_call: TRBV2
cdr3_nt: TGTGCCAGCAGGACTCTAGCGAAGCTCACAGATACGCAGTATTTT
cdr3_aa: CASRTLAKLTDTQYF

j_call: TRBJ2-5
clone_size: .
d_call: .
v_call: TRBV6-1
cdr3_nt: TGTGCCAGCTGTTTCGAGAGGAGGGAGACCCAGTACTTC
cdr3_aa: CASCFERRETQYF

j_call: TRBJ1-4
clone_size: .
d_call: .
v_call: TRBV4-2
cdr3_nt: TGTGCCAGCAGCCAAGATCGTGGGGGAAATGAAAAACTGTTTTTT
cdr3_aa: CASSQDRGGNEKLFF

j_call: TRBJ2-4
clone_size: once
d_call: TRBD1
v_call: TRBV18
cdr3_nt: TGTGCCAGCTCAAAAGGACAGGGCAAACTATGGCTAGCCAAAAACATTCAGTACTTC
cdr3_aa: CASSKGQGKLWLAKNIQYF

j_call: TRBJ2-3
clone_size: .
d_call: .
v_call: TRBV9
cdr3_nt: TGTGCCAGCAGCGTAGAGGGGGTCACAGATACGCAGTATTTT
cdr3_aa: CASSVEGVTDTQYF

j_call: TRBJ2-3
clone_size: .
d_call: TRBD1
v_call: TRBV7-7
cdr3_nt: TGTGCCAGCAGCTTACAGGGGGCGAGCACAGATACGCAGTATTTT
cdr3_aa: CASSLQGASTDTQYF

j_call: TRBJ1-1
clone_size: .
d_call: .
v_call: TRBV2
cdr3_nt: TGTGCCAGCCGCAGGGTGAACACTGAAGCTTTCTTT
cdr3_aa: CASRRVNTEAFF

j_call: TRBJ1-4
clone_size: .
d_call: .
v_call: TRBV15
cdr3_nt: TGTGCCACCAGCGTCGATAGGGGGTTGAAACTGTTTTTT
cdr3_aa: CATSVDRGLKLFF

j_call: TRBJ2-7
clone_size: .
d_call: TRBD2
v_call: TRBV4-1
cdr3_nt: TGCGCCAGCAGCCCCCCCTCCACACTAGCGGGAGTCTCCTACGAGCAGTACTTC
cdr3_aa: CASSPPSTLAGVSYEQYF

j_call: TRBJ1-3
clone_size: .
d_call: .
v_call: TRBV4-1
cdr3_nt: TGCGCCAGCAGCCAACCCCAGGTTCCTCTAAGGTCTGGAAACACCATATATTTT
cdr3_aa: CASSQPQVPLRSGNTIYF

j_call: TRBJ1-6
clone_size: .
d_call: .
v_call: TRBV2
cdr3_nt: TGTGCCAGCAGCGAAGAGGCCCTCGGGAGTTCACCCCTCCACTTT
cdr3_aa: CASSEEALGSSPLHF

j_call: TRBJ2-3
clone_size: .
d_call: TRBD1
v_call: TRBV6-1
cdr3_nt: TGTGCCAGCAGTGAGGGGACAGGGGCGGATACGCAGTATTTT
cdr3_aa: CASSEGTGADTQYF

j_call: TRBJ1-2
clone_size: .
d_call: TRBD1
v_call: TRBV4-1
cdr3_nt: TGCGCCAGCAGCCAAGGGTTGTGGACAGGGGGCAAAGATGGCTACACCTTC
cdr3_aa: CASSQGLWTGGKDGYTF

j_call: TRBJ2-3
clone_size: .
d_call: TRBD1
v_call: TRBV19
cdr3_nt: TGTGCCAGTAGTATAGGGGGACAGGGCACAGATACGCAGTATTTT
cdr3_aa: CASSIGGQGTDTQYF

j_call: TRBJ1-1
clone_size: .
d_call: .
v_call: TRBV7-9
cdr3_nt: TGTGCCAGCAGCCATACAGGTATAGAAGCTTTCTTT
cdr3_aa: CASSHTGIEAFF

j_call: TRBJ2-3
clone_size: .
d_call: TRBD2
v_call: TRBV2
cdr3_nt: TGTGCCAGCAGTGAAGGACTAGCGGGAGCCACAGATACGCAGTATTTT
cdr3_aa: CASSEGLAGATDTQYF

j_call: TRBJ1-4
clone_size: few
d_call: .
v_call: TRBV4-1
cdr3_nt: TGCGCCAGCAGCCAAGCCTCGGGCTCAACTAATGAAAAACTGTTTTTT
cdr3_aa: CASSQASGSTNEKLFF

j_call: TRBJ2-1
clone_size: .
d_call: .
v_call: TRBV5-1
cdr3_nt: TGCGCCAGCAGGACCGGGACGTATTTACAAAGCTCCTACAATGAGCAGTTCTTC
cdr3_aa: CASRTGTYLQSSYNEQFF

j_call: TRBJ2-5
clone_size: .
d_call: TRBD2
v_call: TRBV6-5
cdr3_nt: TGTGCCAGCAGAGCTCGGGGGGGGCGATCGGAGACCCAGTACTTC
cdr3_aa: CASRARGGRSETQYF

j_call: TRBJ2-3
clone_size: .
d_call: .
v_call: TRBV4-2
cdr3_nt: TGTGCCAGCAGCCCCGGGACGGAGAACCCCACAGATACGCAGTATTTT
cdr3_aa: CASSPGTENPTDTQYF

j_call: TRBJ2-7
clone_size: .
d_call: .
v_call: TRBV4-1
cdr3_nt: TGCGCCAGCGGAGGACTGGGCTCCTACGAGCAGTACTTC
cdr3_aa: CASGGLGSYEQYF

j_call: TRBJ2-2
clone_size: .
d_call: .
v_call: TRBV5-1
cdr3_nt: TGCGCCAGCAGCTTAGGAGGGAGAGGGGCCGGGGAGCTGTTTTTT
cdr3_aa: CASSLGGRGAGELFF

j_call: TRBJ1-4
clone_size: once
d_call: .
v_call: TRBV6-5
cdr3_nt: TGTGCCAGCAGTACCAGTGGGGCTGGGTATGAAAAACTGTTTTTT
cdr3_aa: CASSTSGAGYEKLFF

j_call: TRBJ1-2
clone_size: .
d_call: .
v_call: TRBV6-6
cdr3_nt: TGTGCCAGCAGTTACGCAGGGGCGAATGGCTACACCTTC
cdr3_aa: CASSYAGANGYTF